This entry lists 17 T cell receptor beta chains sequenced from one sample in a study of OX40 agonist ivuxolimab in advanced cancers. Assay: immunoSEQ multiplex PCR; the TCRdb copy retains only in-frame clones and omits some. The sample shows about 82,000 clones, around 78% of them seen only once. The sample here was CD4+ or CD8+ T cells sorted from blood, taken in a trial of the OX40 agonist ivuxolimab. These receptors all come from an adult with an advanced solid tumor such as melanoma, head and neck, liver or kidney cancer.

A remark on this clone: Distinct nucleotide sequences in the sample also encode this CDR3. V is TRBV29-1 and J is TRBJ2-3; perhaps TRBD2 as D (6 bases). The germline gives CDR1 SQVTM, CDR2 ANQGSEA. The V gene lost 7 bases and the J gene lost 6 bases, with 8 bases spanning the gap. The CDR3 is 10 residues long. CDR3 nucleotides: TGCAGCGGACGGGGGGATACGCAGTATTTT. Its protein product is CSGRGDTQYF.

The J gene is TRBJ2-1, the V gene TRBV6-5, with 10 positions matching TRBD1. Germline values: CDR1 MNHEY, CDR2 SVGAGI. The CDR3 has 16 residues. The trim removed 4 bases at V and 7 bases at J, leaving 10 bases unmatched. The CDR3 nucleotides read TGTGCCAGCAGTTCGGCCCTTGGACAGGGGGGAAATGAGCAGTTCTTC. Protein sequence: CASSSALGQGGNEQFF.

This clone was found a few times. The chain employs TRBV6-5 and TRBJ2-1; D is tentatively TRBD1 or TRBD2 (6 bases each). Germline CDR1 is MNHEY and CDR2 is SVGAGI. V was clipped by 6 bases and J by 3 bases, with 15 bases between them. The CDR3 spans 15 residues. The CDR3 DNA sequence: TGTGCCAGCAGCTCTTTCGGGGGCCTCTACAATGAGCAGTTCTTC. Its translation: CASSSFGGLYNEQFF.

About this clone itself: This sample includes further DNA sequences coding for the same CDR3. V gene TRBV6-1 combines with J gene TRBJ2-7, with TRBD1 matching over 7 bases. The CDR3 extends over 13 amino acids. Germline CDR1 is MNHNS and CDR2 is SASEGT. V shed 6 bases, J shed 2 bases, and the junction held 4 bases outside the gene matches. The CDR3 spells CASSPGQTYEQYF. The CDR3, as DNA: TGTGCCAGCAGCCCGGGACAGACCTACGAGCAGTACTTC.

J is TRBJ1-1 and V is TRBV5-1; D perhaps matches TRBD1 (6 bases). CDR1 and CDR2 from the germline V gene are SGHRS and YFSETQ. There are 15 residues in the CDR3. V gave up 0 bases and J gave up 0 bases, with 9 bases separating them. The CDR3 sequence is CASSLVGGVNTEAFF. CDR3 nucleotide sequence: TGCGCCAGCAGCTTGGTTGGGGGCGTGAACACTGAAGCTTTCTTT. The full variable domain, completed using reference TRBV5-1 and TRBJ1-1, is KAGVTQTPRYLIKTRGQQVTLSCSPISGHRSVSWYQQTPGQGLQFLFEYFSETQRNKGNFPGRFSGRQFSNSRSEMNVSTLELGDSALYLCASSLVGGVNTEAFFGQGTRLTVV.

The V gene is TRBV7-3, the J gene TRBJ1-1; 7 bases fit TRBD1. This CDR3 contains 13 residues. The V and J ends lost 6 bases and 3 bases, in that order; junction bases with no gene match: 4. Germline V gives CDR1 SGHTA, CDR2 FQGTGA. As DNA, the CDR3 is TGTGCCAGCAGTACCGACAGGGACACTGAAGCTTTCTTT. This gives the protein CASSTDRDTEAFF.

V gene TRBV7-9 combines with J gene TRBJ1-6; no definite D call. V lost 5 bases, J lost 10 bases, and 15 bases lay in between. The germline V gene encodes CDR1 SEHNR and CDR2 FQNEAQ (reference sequence). The CDR3 sequence is 14 residues long. CDR3 loop: CASSHDPVGSPLHF. CDR3 sequence (DNA): TGTGCCAGCAGCCACGACCCAGTCGGGTCACCCCTCCACTTT.

The chain combines TRBV19 with TRBJ1-3; 7 nucleotides align to TRBD1. V was clipped by 6 bases and J by 2 bases; unmatched bases: 7. CDR3 size: 15 residues. CDR1 is LNHDA, CDR2 SQIVND, per germline (reference sequence). This chain's CDR3 is CASRSGTETGNTIYF. The CDR3 region has the DNA TGTGCCAGTAGAAGCGGGACAGAGACTGGAAACACCATATATTTT.

In this sample, this clone is medium-sized. V usage is TRBV4-3 and J usage is TRBJ1-1; 8 bases are shared with TRBD1. This CDR3 region has 16 residues. Germline-derived CDR1 and CDR2 are LGHNA and YSLEER. V shed 3 bases and J 1 base; nucleotides not matched to a gene: 7. The CDR3 loop reads CASSQEPGQGNTEAFF. The CDR3 nucleotides are TGCGCCAGCAGCCAGGAGCCAGGACAGGGGAACACTGAAGCTTTCTTT.

The rearrangement uses TRBV9 and TRBJ2-3, with no clear D. The CDR3 loop spans 14 amino acids. The germline V and J ends were trimmed by 3 bases and 0 bases, with 8 bases remaining between them. Germline CDR1 reads SGDLS; CDR2 reads YYNGEE. The CDR3, as DNA: TGTGCCAGCAGCGCCGATCCTAGCACAGATACGCAGTATTTT. Its translation is CASSADPSTDTQYF.

CDR3 sequence: CASSPIRDQPQHF. For the CDR3, the DNA is TGTGCCAGCTCACCAATACGAGATCAGCCCCAGCATTTT. The V gene is TRBV18, the J gene TRBJ1-5, with D uncertain. The CDR3 has 13 amino acids. The V gene lost 2 bases and the J gene lost 5 bases, with 7 bases spanning the gap. Germline loops: CDR1 KGHSH, CDR2 LQKENI.

The rearrangement links TRBV5-4 to TRBJ1-2; 8 bases match TRBD1. Trimming removed 3 bases from V and 10 bases from J; junction bases left unmatched: 14. CDR1 SGHNT and CDR2 YYREEE come from the germline V gene (reference sequence). The CDR3 runs 15 residues. Here the CDR3 DNA reads TGTGCCAGCAGCTGGGGTGACAGGGGAAAGTTGTCCTACACCTTC. This sequence encodes CASSWGDRGKLSYTF.

The chain combines TRBV15 with TRBJ1-3; 9 nucleotides line up with TRBD1. The germline CDR1 and CDR2 sequences are LNHNV and YYDKDF (reference sequence). The CDR3 consists of 16 residues. With 5 bases clipped from V and 0 bases from J, the junction kept 5 bases outside the gene matches. The chain's CDR3 is CATSWGQGFSGNTIYF. CDR3 coding DNA: TGTGCCACCAGCTGGGGACAGGGATTCTCTGGAAACACCATATATTTT.

This chain joins TRBV5-4 and TRBJ2-6; D tentatively fits TRBD1 or TRBD2 (5 bases each). The CDR3 contains 15 residues. In germline, CDR1 is SGHNT, CDR2 YYREEE (reference sequence). Deletions cut 0 bases from V and 2 bases from J, with 6 bases between. The CDR3 loop is CASSLGGTGANVLTF. CDR3 DNA sequence: TGTGCCAGCAGCTTGGGGGGGACTGGGGCCAACGTCCTGACTTTC. Full variable domain (missing parts from reference TRBV5-4 and TRBJ2-6): ETGVTQSPTHLIKTRGQQVTLRCSSQSGHNTVSWYQQALGQGPQFIFQYYREEENGRGNFPPRFSGLQFPNYSSELNVNALELDDSALYLCASSLGGTGANVLTFGAGSRLTVL.

The chain combines TRBV7-2 with TRBJ1-6; D not resolved. V shed 5 bases and J shed 2 bases, with 4 bases lying between them. The V gene's germline CDR1 is SGHTA and CDR2 FQGNSA. The CDR3 has 13 residues. The chain's CDR3 is CASSETYNSPLHF. CDR3 nucleotides: TGTGCCAGCAGCGAAACCTATAATTCACCCCTCCACTTT.

V gene TRBV5-4 combines with J gene TRBJ2-1, with D perhaps assigned TRBD1 or TRBD2 (5 bases each). The germline gives CDR1 SGHNT, CDR2 YYREEE (reference sequence). The length of the CDR3 is 15 residues. Trimming stripped 2 bases from V and 4 bases from J, with 13 bases between. CDR3 sequence (DNA): TGTGCCAGCAGCTTCCGGGACCTAGGATACAATGAGCAGTTCTTC. Translating gives CASSFRDLGYNEQFF. Full variable domain (outside the CDR3, taken from reference TRBV5-4 and TRBJ2-1): ETGVTQSPTHLIKTRGQQVTLRCSSQSGHNTVSWYQQALGQGPQFIFQYYREEENGRGNFPPRFSGLQFPNYSSELNVNALELDDSALYLCASSFRDLGYNEQFFGPGTRLTVL.

V is TRBV7-7 and J is TRBJ2-7, with D hard to call. Germline V gene data show CDR1 as SSHAT and CDR2 as FNYEAQ (reference sequence). The CDR3 sequence is 14 residues long. V lost 4 bases, J lost 2 bases, and 12 bases lay in between. Here the CDR3 DNA reads TGTGCCAGCAGCTCGAGGCACGGAGCCTACGAGCAGTACTTC. This gives the protein CASSSRHGAYEQYF.